The 4 T cell receptor beta chains presented below share a single source sample, sequenced in a study of blood T cell repertoires in COVID-19. Libraries were prepared by immunoSEQ multiplex PCR; TCRdb keeps only in-frame clonotypes and omits some of them. The table lists 150,000 to 200,000 clones, around four fifths of them singletons, with 6.5% to 7% in the top ten. Sample: peripheral blood. The receptors originated from a human donor with acute or convalescent COVID-19. The donor label of this sample is uncertain.

This sequence joins TRBV12-3 or TRBV12-4 and TRBJ1-1; the match to TRBD1 covers 9 bases. The CDR3 is 11 amino acids. Trimming cost V 7 bases and J 11 bases; bases outside gene matches: 5. The CDR3 coding sequence is TGTGCCAGCAAAATCGGACAGGGGGCTTTCTTT. The encoded protein is CASKIGQGAFF.

The DNA of the CDR3 is TGTGCCAGCAGCAGACTTCCGGGCTCTGGGGCCAACGTCCTGACTTTC. Its translation is CASSRLPGSGANVLTF. The V and J genes are TRBV6-2 or TRBV6-3 and TRBJ2-6; D is undetermined. The length of the CDR3 is 16 residues. Trimming removed 6 bases from V and 0 bases from J, with 12 bases in between. Germline V gives CDR1 MNHEY, CDR2 SVGEGT.

CDR3 sequence (DNA): TGTGCCAGCAGCCAAGACCTCCGAACTAGCGGGAGAAATGAGCAGTTCTTC. Translation gives CASSQDLRTSGRNEQFF. The V and J genes are TRBV14 and TRBJ2-1; 11 bases align to TRBD2. The CDR3 consists of 17 residues. CDR1 and CDR2 from the germline V gene are SGHDN and FVKESK. The V and J ends lost 0 bases and 7 bases, in that order; junction bases with no gene match: 8. The whole variable domain, remainder taken from reference TRBV14 and TRBJ2-1, is EAGVTQFPSHSVIEKGQTVTLRCDPISGHDNLYWYRRVMGKEIKFLLHFVKESKQDESGMPNNRFLAERTGGTYSTLKVQPAELEDSGVYFCASSQDLRTSGRNEQFFGPGTRLTVL.

The chain recombines TRBV6-5 with TRBJ2-1, with TRBD2 matching 8 bases. The CDR3 is 15 residues long. V was pared by 2 bases and J by 9 bases, with 9 bases of the junction left unmatched. The germline V gene encodes CDR1 MNHEY and CDR2 SVGAGI. The CDR3 sequence: CASSYPGLVPGEQFF. The CDR3 nucleotides read TGTGCCAGCAGTTACCCGGGACTAGTCCCCGGTGAGCAGTTCTTC.